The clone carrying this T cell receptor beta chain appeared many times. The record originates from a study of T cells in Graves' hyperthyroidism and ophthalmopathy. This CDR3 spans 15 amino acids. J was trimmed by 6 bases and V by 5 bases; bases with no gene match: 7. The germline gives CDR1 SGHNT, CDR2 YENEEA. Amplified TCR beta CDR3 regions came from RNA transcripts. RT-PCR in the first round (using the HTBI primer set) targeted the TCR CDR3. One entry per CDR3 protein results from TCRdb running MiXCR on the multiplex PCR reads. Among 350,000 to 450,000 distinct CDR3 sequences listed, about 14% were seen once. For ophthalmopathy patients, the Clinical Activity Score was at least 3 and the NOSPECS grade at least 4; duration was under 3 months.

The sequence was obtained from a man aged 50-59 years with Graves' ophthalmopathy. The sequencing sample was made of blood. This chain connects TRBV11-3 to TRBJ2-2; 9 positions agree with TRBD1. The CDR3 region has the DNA TGTGCCAGCAGCCACGGGACAGGGAGGGCCGGGGAGCTGTTTTTT. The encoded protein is CASSHGTGRAGELFF.